This entry lists 20 T cell receptor beta chains sequenced from one sample in a study of OX40 agonist ivuxolimab in advanced cancers. The method was immunoSEQ multiplex PCR; TCRdb's version includes in-frame clones alone and lacks a portion of them. Altogether around 75,000 clones are present, about 90% being singletons, with the ten largest covering approximately 2.4%. Material: CD4+ or CD8+ T cells sorted from blood, obtained in a trial of the OX40 agonist ivuxolimab. All receptors come from an adult with an advanced solid tumor such as melanoma, head and neck, liver or kidney cancer.

The gene calls are TRBV7-8 and TRBJ2-3, with D hard to call. Germline CDR1 and CDR2: SGHVS and FQNEAQ. The CDR3 has 11 amino acids. Trimming took 7 bases from V and 6 from J, leaving 8 bases between them. The CDR3 DNA is TGTGCCAGCACACAGAGGGATACGCAGTATTTT. Its protein is CASTQRDTQYF.

The V and J genes are TRBV18 and TRBJ2-7, with D perhaps matching TRBD1 (5 bases). The CDR3 contains 13 residues. Trimming pared 6 bases from V and 6 bases from J, leaving 15 bases between. In germline, CDR1 is KGHSH, CDR2 LQKENI. The CDR3 loop is CASSKQDQGEQYF. CDR3 bases: TGTGCCAGCTCGAAACAGGACCAAGGCGAGCAGTACTTC.

The chain recombines TRBV5-5 with TRBJ1-2, with TRBD1 as a possible D gene (6 bases). Trimming left V 1 base short and J 6 bases short, with 10 bases between. The CDR3 is 13 residues long. Looked up from germline, CDR1 is SGHKS and CDR2 is YYEKEE (reference sequence). The CDR3 DNA reads as TGTGCCAGCAGCTTGTTGGGGGCGCATGGCTACACCTTC. Translating gives CASSLLGAHGYTF.

V and J are TRBV4-2 and TRBJ1-1; 12 bases agree with TRBD1. The CDR3 extends over 15 amino acids. From germline, CDR1 is LGHNA and CDR2 YNFKEQ. Unmatched junction bases numbered 3, after V lost 1 base and J lost 6 bases. This CDR3 reads CASSQGWDRGPEAFF. The CDR3 coding sequence is TGTGCCAGCAGCCAAGGGTGGGACAGGGGGCCTGAAGCTTTCTTT.

The rearrangement links TRBV14 to TRBJ2-7; D not resolved. V was pared by 5 bases and J by 3 bases, with 8 bases between. The germline CDR1 and CDR2 sequences are SGHDN and FVKESK. This CDR3 contains 12 residues. The CDR3 sequence: CASSSVIYEQYF. In DNA form, the CDR3 reads TGTGCCAGCAGCTCGGTCATCTACGAGCAGTACTTC.

The chain uses TRBV6-6 and TRBJ1-2; D not certain. CDR3 length equals 15 residues. Germline V gene data show CDR1 as MNHNY and CDR2 as SVGAGI (reference sequence). V gave up 2 bases and J gave up 4 bases, with 14 bases separating them. The CDR3 spells CASSYPPDGLYGYTF. CDR3 bases: TGTGCCAGCAGTTACCCGCCGGACGGCCTCTATGGCTACACCTTC.

CDR3 nucleotide sequence: TGTGCCAGCCTACTTAGGGGACTAGCGGGCGATGAGCAGTTCTTC. Its translation: CASLLRGLAGDEQFF. The gene calls are TRBV7-2 and TRBJ2-1, with 12 bases matching TRBD2. V lost 8 bases, J lost 8 bases, and 10 bases stayed unmatched. The CDR3 is 15 amino acids. Germline lookup yields CDR1 SGHTA and CDR2 FQGNSA.

The J gene is TRBJ2-1, the V gene TRBV2, with 8 bases identical to TRBD2. This CDR3 spans 18 amino acids. After removal of 4 bases from V and 0 bases from J, the junction contained 11 bases not matched to a gene. Germline V gene data show CDR1 as SNHLY and CDR2 as FYNNEI. CDR3 residues: CASSGASSGASSYNEQFF. The CDR3 DNA follows: TGTGCCAGCAGTGGGGCGAGTAGCGGGGCCTCCTCCTACAATGAGCAGTTCTTC. Supplemented by reference TRBV2 and TRBJ2-1, the full variable domain reads EPEVTQTPSHQVTQMGQEVILRCVPISNHLYFYWYRQILGQKVEFLVSFYNNEISEKSEIFDDQFSVERPDGSNFTLKIRSTKLEDSAMYFCASSGASSGASSYNEQFFGPGTRLTVL.

On this clone: Germline is not matched at one junction end, which may reflect a read error. The chain recombines TRBV7-9 with TRBJ2-1, with unresolved D. The germline gives CDR1 SEHNR, CDR2 FQNEAQ (reference sequence). CDR3 length: 10 amino acids. The CDR3 DNA follows: TGTGCCAGCAGCTTAGTGGGCCCCCTCTTC. Its protein product is CASSLVGPLF.

The gene calls are TRBV29-1 and TRBJ2-5, with D perhaps matching TRBD2 (6 bases). V was pared by 6 bases and J by 5 bases, with 10 bases between. Germline CDR1 SQVTM, CDR2 ANQGSEA. The CDR3 length is 11 residues. CDR3 nucleotides: TGCAGCGTAGGGACTGCGGAGACCCAGTACTTC. Protein: CSVGTAETQYF.

V and J are TRBV29-1 and TRBJ1-1; possibly TRBD1 for D (5 bases). Looked up from germline, CDR1 is SQVTM and CDR2 is ANQGSEA. CDR3 length: 14 amino acids. V was clipped by 7 bases and J by 5 bases, with 20 bases between them. In DNA form, the CDR3 reads TGCAGCGCCCAAAGGGCAGGGATTGGTACTGAAGCTTTCTTT. It is translated as CSAQRAGIGTEAFF.

The chain joins TRBV6-5 to TRBJ1-1, with D perhaps TRBD1 (5 bases). Germline-derived CDR1 and CDR2 are MNHEY and SVGAGI. The V end was cut by 4 bases, the J end by 0 bases, with 12 bases between. This CDR3 has 15 amino acids. CDR3 sequence (DNA): TGTGCCAGCAGTTTCGCGGGGGAAGTGAACACTGAAGCTTTCTTT. This translates into CASSFAGEVNTEAFF.

The V call is TRBV28, the J call TRBJ1-1, with D perhaps TRBD1 (6 bases). V was clipped by 8 bases and J by 7 bases, with 20 bases between them. Germline V gene lookup returns CDR1 MDHEN and CDR2 SYDVKM. The CDR3 sequence is 14 residues long. CDR3 amino acids: CASVPGTLRNEAFF. The CDR3 DNA is TGTGCCAGCGTGCCCGGGACACTTCGAAATGAAGCTTTCTTT.

The chain links TRBV5-1 to TRBJ2-2, with no clear D. Looked up from germline, CDR1 is SGHRS and CDR2 is YFSETQ. CDR3 length equals 14 residues. Trimming took off 4 bases at V and 3 bases at J, with 10 bases between the two ends. In DNA form, the CDR3 reads TGCGCCAGCAGCAGTACTTTGGACACCGGGGAGCTGTTTTTT. It yields the protein CASSSTLDTGELFF.

This clone appeared a single time. V usage is TRBV7-2 and J usage is TRBJ1-2, with 7 bases aligning to TRBD1. The CDR3 is 15 residues long. Germline loops: CDR1 SGHTA, CDR2 FQGNSA. V shed 3 bases, J shed 4 bases, and the junction held 8 bases outside the gene matches. The CDR3 bases are TGTGCCAGCAGCTTTCCTCGGGACAGAGGCTATGGCTACACCTTC. Amino acid sequence: CASSFPRDRGYGYTF.

The chain has TRBV6-6 and TRBJ2-5; no clear D gene. The CDR3 loop spans 10 amino acids. V was clipped by 8 bases and J by 4 bases, with 5 bases between them. CDR1 and CDR2 from the germline V gene are MNHNY and SVGAGI (reference sequence). CDR3 protein: CASGGETQYF. The DNA for the CDR3 is TGTGCCAGCGGCGGAGAGACCCAGTACTTC.

The chain employs TRBV14 and TRBJ2-7; TRBD1 matches 7 bases. This CDR3 region has 17 residues. From germline, CDR1 is SGHDN and CDR2 FVKESK. V lost 0 bases, J lost 6 bases, and 14 bases stayed unmatched. This chain's CDR3 is CASSQDRVDGTASEQYF. CDR3 nucleotide sequence: TGTGCCAGCAGCCAAGATCGCGTGGACGGGACAGCGAGCGAGCAGTACTTC.

This chain uses TRBV29-1 with TRBJ2-3; TRBD1 might be the D (6 bases). CDR3 length: 15 amino acids. Germline loops: CDR1 SQVTM, CDR2 ANQGSEA. V was clipped by 8 bases and J by 0 bases, with 18 bases between them. The chain's CDR3 is CSLLSGARSTDTQYF. The CDR3 DNA follows: TGCAGCCTTCTTTCAGGGGCCCGTAGCACAGATACGCAGTATTTT.

This clone was observed once. This chain connects TRBV4-1 to TRBJ2-3; D might be TRBD1 or TRBD2, each matching 6 bases. V dropped 4 bases and J dropped 4 bases, with 12 bases sitting between them. CDR1 and CDR2 (germline): MGHRA, YSYEKL. The CDR3 is 14 amino acids. In nucleotides, the CDR3 is TGCGCCAGCAGCCGAAGGGGGGCGGCAGATACGCAGTATTTT. Translation: CASSRRGAADTQYF.

The rearrangement links TRBV29-1 to TRBJ1-6; D is unclear. CDR3 length: 14 amino acids. V shed 4 bases and J shed 9 bases, with 16 bases lying between them. Per the germline V gene, CDR1 is SQVTM and CDR2 is ANQGSEA. In DNA, the CDR3 is TGCAGCGTTGCCCTTGGGCATCTGCCTTCACCCCTCCACTTT. Translating gives CSVALGHLPSPLHF.